The next 31 T cell receptor beta chains were all read from a single sample in a study of cytomegalovirus exposure and HLA in healthy donors. The PCR made use of 60 Vbeta and 13 Jbeta primers. Generated by immunoSEQ multiplex PCR, the TCRdb table keeps only in-frame clones and is missing some. The data hold around 140,000 clones, with roughly 8.8% observed a single time. The sequenced material came from PBMCs. Receptors were obtained from a woman between 40 and 50 years old in good health and CMV-seropositive.

This clone occurred a few times. V is TRBV18 and J is TRBJ2-3, with 11 bases aligning to TRBD2. The CDR3 covers 15 residues. Germline assignment: CDR1 KGHSH and CDR2 LQKENI. V lost 4 bases and J lost 6; bases outside the gene matches: 6. The CDR3 sequence is CASSLSGGASDTQYF. In DNA form, the CDR3 reads TGTGCCAGCTCACTTAGCGGGGGGGCCTCGGATACGCAGTATTTT. Looking up the rest from reference TRBV18 and TRBJ2-3 gives the full variable domain: NAGVMQNPRHLVRRRGQEARLRCSPMKGHSHVYWYRQLPEEGLKFMVYLQKENIIDESGMPKERFSAEFPKEGPSILRIQQVVRGDSAAYFCASSLSGGASDTQYFGPGTRLTVL.

This chain uses TRBV28 with TRBJ1-4; D perhaps matches TRBD1 (6 bases). CDR1 and CDR2 from the germline V gene are MDHEN and SYDVKM. The CDR3 extends over 13 amino acids. Trimming cost V 7 bases and J 5 bases, with 11 bases left between them. In nucleotides, the CDR3 is TGTGCCAGCATAGGGGGAGTGAATGAAAAACTGTTTTTT. It is translated as CASIGGVNEKLFF.

This clone was seen a handful of times. The J gene is TRBJ2-2, the V gene TRBV7-7; 7 bases are a match to TRBD1. V dropped 5 bases and J dropped 7; count of bases not matched to a gene: 7. Germline CDR1 is SSHAT and CDR2 is FNYEAQ (reference sequence). The CDR3 extends over 14 amino acids. CDR3 loop: CASSATGVGGELFF. Here the CDR3 DNA reads TGTGCCAGCAGCGCCACAGGGGTGGGCGGGGAGCTGTTTTTT.

The chain carries TRBV5-1 and TRBJ1-1, with 8 positions matching TRBD1. The CDR3 is made up of 14 amino acids. V dropped 4 bases and J dropped 1; count of bases not matched to a gene: 3. Germline values: CDR1 SGHRS, CDR2 YFSETQ. CDR3 region: CASSPGGKNTEAFF. The CDR3, as DNA: TGCGCCAGCAGCCCAGGGGGCAAGAACACTGAAGCTTTCTTT.

This clone was counted a few times. The chain joins TRBV2 to TRBJ2-2; maybe TRBD1 (6 bases). There are 13 residues in the CDR3. Germline V gene sequence: CDR1 SNHLY, CDR2 FYNNEI. With 6 bases removed from V and 4 bases from J, the gap between germline ends came to 9 bases. DNA of the CDR3: TGTGCCAGCAGACAGGACAGCACCGGGGAGCTGTTTTTT. Translation gives CASRQDSTGELFF.

The chain joins TRBV7-2 to TRBJ1-2; D remains ambiguous. The CDR3 runs to 13 residues. Germline loops: CDR1 SGHTA, CDR2 FQGNSA. V gave up 4 bases and J gave up 8 bases, with 14 bases separating them. As DNA, the CDR3 is TGTGCCAGCAGCTCATGGACGGAGGGCGGCTACACCTTC. Protein: CASSSWTEGGYTF.

A remark on this clone: This sample also contains other DNA sequences that code for the same CDR3. The chain couples TRBV5-1 to TRBJ2-3, with TRBD1 as a possible D gene (5 bases). Deletions cut 2 bases from V and 0 bases from J, with 7 bases between. Germline CDR1 and CDR2: SGHRS and YFSETQ. This CDR3 is built from 14 residues. CDR3 DNA sequence: TGCGCCAGCAGCTTAGACAGAAGCACAGATACGCAGTATTTT. Amino acids: CASSLDRSTDTQYF.

The V call is TRBV30, the J call TRBJ1-5; 10 nucleotides align to TRBD1. This CDR3 has 17 amino acids. CDR1 is GTSNPN and CDR2 is SVGIG in the germline V gene (reference sequence). Germline trimming cut 4 bases from V and 5 bases from J; bases unmatched to any gene: 14. The DNA for the CDR3 is TGTGCCTGGAATGGGACAGGGGAAGGGAATGTAGATCAGCCCCAGCATTTT. Its protein product is CAWNGTGEGNVDQPQHF.

The chain combines TRBV7-6 with TRBJ1-1; D unclear. The CDR3 is 16 residues long. CDR1 SGHVS and CDR2 FNYEAQ come from the germline V gene. Trimming removed 1 base at V and 5 bases at J, with 17 bases between. The CDR3 protein is CASSLGFRSPGTEAFF. The CDR3 DNA is TGTGCCAGCAGCTTAGGATTCAGGAGCCCGGGGACTGAAGCTTTCTTT.

The chain carries TRBV5-6 and TRBJ2-4; 8 bases match TRBD2. J gave up 2 bases and V 3 bases, and 4 bases lay outside the gene matches. The CDR3 is 15 amino acids. Per the germline V gene, CDR1 is SGHDT and CDR2 is YYEEEE. CDR3 protein: CASSYGGASKNIQYF. Here the CDR3 DNA reads TGTGCCAGCAGCTACGGGGGGGCGTCCAAAAACATTCAGTACTTC.

The rearrangement links TRBV2 to TRBJ1-1; tentatively, D is TRBD1 (5 bases). This CDR3 comprises 13 residues. The germline CDR1 and CDR2 sequences are SNHLY and FYNNEI. V dropped 3 bases and J dropped 1 base, with 6 bases sitting between them. The CDR3 region is CASSEQGNTEAFF. DNA of the CDR3: TGTGCCAGCAGTGAGCAGGGGAACACTGAAGCTTTCTTT.

The rearrangement joins TRBV9 to TRBJ1-3; 10 positions agree with TRBD1. Unmatched junction bases numbered 3, after V lost 4 bases and J lost 2 bases. CDR3 length: 15 residues. The V gene's germline CDR1 is SGDLS and CDR2 YYNGEE. CDR3 in amino acids: CASSPDRGPGNTIYF. The CDR3 DNA follows: TGTGCCAGCAGCCCTGACAGGGGGCCTGGAAACACCATATATTTT. The whole variable domain, filled in from reference TRBV9 and TRBJ1-3, reads DSGVTQTPKHLITATGQRVTLRCSPRSGDLSVYWYQQSLDQGLQFLIQYYNGEERAKGNILERFSAQQFPDLHSELNLSSLELGDSALYFCASSPDRGPGNTIYFGEGSWLTVV.

The V gene is TRBV6-1, the J gene TRBJ2-3; 7 bases are a match to TRBD2. Trimming removed 6 bases from V and 1 base from J; junction bases left unmatched: 7. The CDR3 sequence is 15 residues long. Germline loops: CDR1 MNHNS, CDR2 SASEGT. CDR3 region: CASSASRGGTDTQYF. As DNA, the CDR3 is TGTGCCAGCAGCGCTAGCCGGGGGGGCACAGATACGCAGTATTTT.

This chain uses TRBV7-2 with TRBJ2-5; 8 nucleotides line up with TRBD2. The junction had 7 bases not matched to a gene; V was cut back by 2 bases and J by 5 bases. The CDR3 is 15 amino acids. Germline-derived CDR1 and CDR2 are SGHTA and FQGNSA. The CDR3 loop is CASSLFGGARETQYF. The CDR3 DNA is TGTGCCAGCAGCTTATTCGGGGGGGCCCGGGAGACCCAGTACTTC.

This rearrangement joins TRBV5-1 to TRBJ1-4, with 9 bases matching TRBD1. Unmatched junction bases numbered 1, after V lost 2 bases and J lost 2 bases. This CDR3 has 15 amino acids. Germline V gives CDR1 SGHRS, CDR2 YFSETQ. The CDR3 sequence is CASSFTGGTNEKLFF. Here the CDR3 DNA reads TGCGCCAGCAGCTTTACAGGGGGCACTAATGAAAAACTGTTTTTT.

The sample holds a few counts of this clone. The chain has TRBV15 and TRBJ1-3, with D hard to call. Germline V gene sequence: CDR1 LNHNV, CDR2 YYDKDF (reference sequence). The CDR3 has 16 amino acids. Trimming pared 0 bases from V and 1 base from J, leaving 10 bases between. CDR3 sequence: CATSRDWQDSGNTIYF. The CDR3 region has the DNA TGTGCCACCAGCAGAGATTGGCAGGATTCTGGAAACACCATATATTTT.

The genes are TRBV14 and TRBJ2-5, with D perhaps TRBD2 (6 bases). CDR1 is SGHDN and CDR2 is FVKESK in the germline V gene. Trimming took 4 bases from V and 11 from J, leaving 17 bases between them. The CDR3 extends over 13 amino acids. The CDR3 sequence: CASSPAGTGVQYF. In DNA form, the CDR3 reads TGTGCCAGCAGCCCCGCGGGGACGGGGGTGCAGTACTTC.

This sequence joins TRBV2 and TRBJ1-1, with D unresolved. The germline V gene encodes CDR1 SNHLY and CDR2 FYNNEI. V was trimmed by 4 bases and J by 5 bases, leaving 17 bases between them. The CDR3 contains 15 residues. This chain's CDR3 is CASSAQTTVGTEAFF. In DNA form, the CDR3 reads TGTGCCAGCAGTGCCCAGACAACGGTTGGTACTGAAGCTTTCTTT.

This clone has just a few counts. The V and J genes are TRBV7-8 and TRBJ1-5, with 10 bases matching TRBD1. The CDR3 is 16 residues long. The V and J ends lost 3 bases and 6 bases, in that order; junction bases with no gene match: 8. Looked up from germline, CDR1 is SGHVS and CDR2 is FQNEAQ. This CDR3 reads CASSLHRDRGGQPQHF. DNA of the CDR3: TGTGCCAGCAGCTTGCACCGGGACAGGGGTGGTCAGCCCCAGCATTTT.

This rearrangement joins TRBV10-3 to TRBJ2-3, with a possible D match to TRBD1 (5 bases). From germline, CDR1 is ENHRY and CDR2 SYGVKD. The V gene lost 6 bases and the J gene lost 2 bases, with 15 bases spanning the gap. The CDR3 is made up of 15 amino acids. The CDR3 DNA is TGTGCCATCAGGTCTGACAGATTACTCACAGATACGCAGTATTTT. It yields the protein CAIRSDRLLTDTQYF.

J is TRBJ1-2 and V is TRBV13; 7 bases line up with TRBD1. Germline CDR1 reads PRHDT; CDR2 reads FYEKMQ (reference sequence). The CDR3 consists of 14 residues. The V segment lost 4 bases and the J segment 4 bases; nucleotides outside the gene matches: 6. CDR3 amino acids: CASSYDREPYGYTF. CDR3 nucleotide sequence: TGTGCCAGCAGCTACGACAGGGAACCCTATGGCTACACCTTC.

This CDR3 reads CASSQGTGYNEKLFF. As DNA, the CDR3 is TGCGCCAGCAGCCAGGGGACAGGATATAATGAAAAACTGTTTTTT. The genes are TRBV5-1 and TRBJ1-4, with 8 bases fitting TRBD1. Germline CDR1 SGHRS, CDR2 YFSETQ. CDR3 length: 15 amino acids. With V trimmed by 4 bases and J by 4 bases, 6 bases remained unmatched.

This clone came up a few times. The chain employs TRBV9 and TRBJ2-5, with D maybe TRBD2 (5 bases). The CDR3 consists of 16 residues. The ends were cut back, 3 bases at V and 1 base at J, with 16 bases in the middle. Germline V gene sequence: CDR1 SGDLS, CDR2 YYNGEE. The CDR3 protein is CASSGGGLRFQETQYF. In DNA form, the CDR3 reads TGTGCCAGCAGCGGTGGAGGTCTACGGTTCCAAGAGACCCAGTACTTC.

CDR3 coding DNA: TGTGCCAGCAGTCTCAGGGTTGGCACTGAAGCTTTCTTT. Protein product: CASSLRVGTEAFF. The chain links TRBV6-5 to TRBJ1-1, with D possibly being TRBD1 (5 bases). The length of the CDR3 is 13 residues. The ends were cut back, 5 bases at V and 4 bases at J, with 11 bases in the middle. Germline V gene lookup returns CDR1 MNHEY and CDR2 SVGAGI.

This clone was seen more than once but under ten times. CDR3 sequence reads: CASSISGGEKPQHF. CDR3 DNA sequence: TGTGCCAGTAGTATATCAGGGGGCGAGAAGCCCCAGCATTTT. The rearrangement links TRBV19 to TRBJ1-5, with 8 bases fitting TRBD1. The trim removed 2 bases at V and 8 bases at J, leaving 5 bases unmatched. The CDR3 sequence is 14 residues long. Germline V gives CDR1 LNHDA, CDR2 SQIVND (reference sequence). Combining the CDR3 with reference TRBV19 and TRBJ1-5 gives the whole variable domain DGGITQSPKYLFRKEGQNVTLSCEQNLNHDAMYWYRQDPGQGLRLIYYSQIVNDFQKGDIAEGYSVSREKKESFPLTVTSAQKNPTAFYLCASSISGGEKPQHFGDGTRLSIL.

This clone occurred a few times. The gene calls are TRBV7-8 and TRBJ1-4; 7 bases are shared with TRBD1. After removal of 4 bases from V and 3 bases from J, the junction contained 5 bases not matched to a gene. The CDR3 contains 15 residues. Germline V gives CDR1 SGHVS, CDR2 FQNEAQ. Here the CDR3 DNA reads TGTGCCAGCAGCTCGCCGGGACAGTCTAATGAAAAACTGTTTTTT. Protein: CASSSPGQSNEKLFF.

The table lists this clone with a few counts. V and J are TRBV20-1 and TRBJ2-1; no clear D. Trimming stripped 6 bases from V and 8 bases from J, with 11 bases between. The CDR3 has 11 amino acids. Germline loops: CDR1 DFQATT, CDR2 SNEGSKA (reference sequence). In DNA, the CDR3 is TGCAGTGCCGAAGTAGTGGATGAGCAGTTCTTC. Its protein is CSAEVVDEQFF.

The J gene is TRBJ1-1, the V gene TRBV7-2; no clear D. This CDR3 is 16 amino acids long. V dropped 4 bases and J dropped 0 bases, with 15 bases sitting between them. The germline V gene encodes CDR1 SGHTA and CDR2 FQGNSA. CDR3 nucleotide sequence: TGTGCCAGCAGCTCCCGGAAGGCGGGTATGAACACTGAAGCTTTCTTT. Protein sequence: CASSSRKAGMNTEAFF.

This clone was seen only a few times. This chain joins TRBV6-4 and TRBJ2-1; D gene unclear. This CDR3 spans 14 amino acids. CDR1 is MRHNA, CDR2 SNTAGT, per germline. Trimming shortened V by 7 bases and J by 9 bases, and 19 bases separated the two germline ends. The CDR3 region is CASKEQTTLGEQFF. The CDR3 nucleotides read TGTGCCAGCAAGGAACAGACCACTCTGGGTGAGCAGTTCTTC.

The chain joins TRBV7-9 to TRBJ2-1; D is possibly TRBD2 (5 bases). V was trimmed by 5 bases and J by 3 bases, leaving 11 bases between them. The CDR3 totals 14 residues. From germline, CDR1 is SEHNR and CDR2 FQNEAQ (reference sequence). The CDR3 sequence: CASSRRESYNEQFF. The DNA of the CDR3 is TGTGCCAGCAGCAGAAGGGAGAGCTACAATGAGCAGTTCTTC. The full variable domain, its missing parts supplied by reference TRBV7-9 and TRBJ2-1, is DTGVSQNPRHKITKRGQNVTFRCDPISEHNRLYWYRQTLGQGPEFLTYFQNEAQLEKSRLLSDRFSAERPKGSFSTLEIQRTEQGDSAMYLCASSRRESYNEQFFGPGTRLTVL.

J is TRBJ1-4 and V is TRBV10-3, with a possible D match to TRBD1 (5 bases). From germline, CDR1 is ENHRY and CDR2 SYGVKD. V lost 10 bases to trimming and J lost 0 bases, with 21 bases between them. The CDR3 extends over 17 amino acids. The CDR3 sequence is CATSQLTGGATNEKLFF. The CDR3 DNA follows: TGTGCCACTTCCCAGCTTACGGGGGGAGCAACTAATGAAAAACTGTTTTTT.